Following are 25 T cell receptor beta chains from one sample sequenced in a study of blood T cell repertoires in COVID-19. Some clones are missing from TCRdb's copy, which holds only in-frame ones; the method was immunoSEQ multiplex PCR. The sample shows about 100,000 clones, 80% of them seen only once. Sequencing was performed on peripheral blood. These receptors all come from a woman between 65 and 79 years old with acute or convalescent COVID-19.

The chain joins TRBV19 to TRBJ1-2; no definite D call. The V end was cut by 1 base, the J end by 2 bases, with 11 bases between. The CDR3 spans 15 residues. Germline V lookup: CDR1 LNHDA, CDR2 SQIVND (reference sequence). The CDR3 reads CASSIGNSENYGYTF. CDR3 DNA: TGTGCCAGTAGTATAGGTAACAGTGAAAACTATGGCTACACCTTC.

This clone was detected a few times. This chain joins TRBV27 and TRBJ1-1; D uncertain. CDR1 is MNHEY and CDR2 is SMNVEV in the germline V gene (reference sequence). V was trimmed by 2 bases and J by 5 bases, leaving 18 bases between them. The CDR3 sequence is 16 residues long. CDR3 nucleotides: TGTGCCAGCAGTTTAAGGAAGGCGGGCGAGGTGACTGAAGCTTTCTTT. It codes for CASSLRKAGEVTEAFF.

The CDR3 nucleotides are TGCACCAGCAGAGAAAAGGCGCGGGATCACAACTATGGCTACACCTTC. Its protein is CTSREKARDHNYGYTF. This chain links TRBV1 with TRBJ1-2. TRBV1 is recorded as a pseudogene. This CDR3 has 16 amino acids.

The genes are TRBV5-4 and TRBJ2-7; TRBD2 matches 13 bases. V dropped 3 bases and J dropped 2; count of bases not matched to a gene: 2. Germline V lookup: CDR1 SGHNT, CDR2 YYREEE (reference sequence). This CDR3 is 15 amino acids long. The CDR3 DNA sequence: TGTGCCAGCAGCTCAGGACTAGCGGGGGCCTACGAGCAGTACGTC. This gives the protein CASSSGLAGAYEQYV.

This chain connects TRBV11-2 to TRBJ1-5; D not resolved. The ends were cut back, 5 bases at V and 1 base at J, with 9 bases in the middle. This CDR3 spans 14 amino acids. Germline-derived CDR1 and CDR2 are SGHAT and FQNNGV. CDR3 DNA: TGTGCCAGCAGCCGGGGATTAAGCAATCAGCCCCAGCATTTT. Translated: CASSRGLSNQPQHF.

This chain uses TRBV28 with TRBJ1-3; 7 bases align to TRBD1. After removal of 5 bases from V and 1 base from J, the junction contained 23 bases not matched to a gene. Per the germline V gene, CDR1 is MDHEN and CDR2 is SYDVKM. The CDR3 has 21 residues. In DNA, the CDR3 is TGTGCCAGCAGTGCCTCCCTTATACCCGCCCGACAGGGAAAATCTGGAAACACCATATATTTT. It specifies CASSASLIPARQGKSGNTIYF. Complete variable domain (other parts from reference TRBV28 and TRBJ1-3): DVKVTQSSRYLVKRTGEKVFLECVQDMDHENMFWYRQDPGLGLRLIYFSYDVKMKEKGDIPEGYSVSREKKERFSLILESASTNQTSMYLCASSASLIPARQGKSGNTIYFGEGSWLTVV.

The chain combines TRBV6-5 with TRBJ1-1; D is unclear. With 5 bases removed from V and 1 base from J, the gap between germline ends came to 8 bases. The germline V gene has CDR1 MNHEY and CDR2 SVGAGI. There are 13 residues in the CDR3. The CDR3 is CASSLTQNTEAFF. CDR3 bases: TGTGCCAGCAGTCTAACCCAGAACACTGAAGCTTTCTTT.

The chain employs TRBV11-2 and TRBJ2-7, with a weak D call TRBD2 (6 bases). The CDR3 runs 12 residues. Trimming took off 4 bases at V and 3 bases at J, with 7 bases between the two ends. Per the germline V gene, CDR1 is SGHAT and CDR2 is FQNNGV. The DNA of the CDR3 is TGTGCCAGCAGCTCGGGGGTCTACGAGCAGTACTTC. It encodes CASSSGVYEQYF.

This rearrangement joins TRBV12-5 to TRBJ1-6, with 7 bases identical to TRBD1. This CDR3 has 17 residues. J gave up 8 bases and V 2 bases, and 12 bases lay outside the gene matches. Germline values: CDR1 LGHNT, CDR2 FRNRAP. The CDR3, as DNA: TGTGCTAGTGGTTTGAACAAGAACAGGGGAATGGATTCACCCCTCCACTTT. This encodes CASGLNKNRGMDSPLHF.

The V and J genes are TRBV9 and TRBJ2-1, with no clear D. This CDR3 has 13 amino acids. Germline V lookup: CDR1 SGDLS, CDR2 YYNGEE. Trimming left V 0 bases short and J 6 bases short, with 7 bases between. The CDR3 loop is CASSVDQFNEQFF. The CDR3 DNA reads TGTGCCAGCAGCGTAGACCAGTTCAATGAGCAGTTCTTC. Complete variable domain (other parts from reference TRBV9 and TRBJ2-1): DSGVTQTPKHLITATGQRVTLRCSPRSGDLSVYWYQQSLDQGLQFLIQYYNGEERAKGNILERFSAQQFPDLHSELNLSSLELGDSALYFCASSVDQFNEQFFGPGTRLTVL.

CDR3 residues: CASSLATGAQRGEAFF. In DNA, the CDR3 is TGCGCCAGCAGCTTGGCAACAGGGGCCCAAAGGGGTGAAGCTTTCTTT. The J gene is TRBJ1-1, the V gene TRBV5-1; TRBD1 matches at 7 bases. From germline, CDR1 is SGHRS and CDR2 YFSETQ. The trim removed 0 bases at V and 7 bases at J, leaving 12 bases unmatched. The CDR3 has 16 residues.

The rearrangement joins TRBV6-5 to TRBJ1-3; TRBD1 matches at 7 bases. The V and J ends lost 6 bases and 0 bases, in that order; junction bases with no gene match: 2. The CDR3 has 14 residues. Germline CDR1 reads MNHEY; CDR2 reads SVGAGI. The CDR3 sequence: CASSRTGSGNTIYF. For the CDR3, the DNA is TGTGCCAGCAGCCGGACAGGCTCTGGAAACACCATATATTTT.

This chain joins TRBV19 and TRBJ2-5; D perhaps matches TRBD2 (6 bases). V lost 6 bases and J 5 bases, leaving 19 bases between the germline ends. In germline, CDR1 is LNHDA, CDR2 SQIVND (reference sequence). CDR3 length equals 15 residues. The CDR3 spells CASSLPGRAGETQYF. CDR3 sequence (DNA): TGTGCCAGTAGCCTACCCGGCAGGGCGGGGGAGACCCAGTACTTC. Full variable domain (outside the CDR3, taken from reference TRBV19 and TRBJ2-5): DGGITQSPKYLFRKEGQNVTLSCEQNLNHDAMYWYRQDPGQGLRLIYYSQIVNDFQKGDIAEGYSVSREKKESFPLTVTSAQKNPTAFYLCASSLPGRAGETQYFGPGTRLLVL.

The V gene is TRBV7-8, the J gene TRBJ2-4; the match to TRBD2 covers 9 bases. The CDR3 covers 16 residues. Trimming at V came to 3 bases and at J to 2 bases, leaving 5 bases not matched to a gene. Germline assignment: CDR1 SGHVS and CDR2 FQNEAQ. CDR3 nucleotides: TGTGCCAGCAGCTTGGCGGGGGGGCGGACCAAAAACATTCAGTACTTC. Encoded protein: CASSLAGGRTKNIQYF. Combining the CDR3 with reference TRBV7-8 and TRBJ2-4 gives the whole variable domain GAGVSQSPRYKVAKRGQDVALRCDPISGHVSLFWYQQALGQGPEFLTYFQNEAQLDKSGLPSDRFFAERPEGSVSTLKIQRTQQEDSAVYLCASSLAGGRTKNIQYFGAGTRLSVL.

This CDR3 reads CASSLAGQIEKLFF. CDR3 DNA sequence: TGTGCCAGCAGCTTAGCGGGACAAATAGAAAAACTGTTTTTT. The V gene is TRBV7-2, the J gene TRBJ1-4; perhaps TRBD1 as D (6 bases). The CDR3 consists of 14 residues. Germline V gene data show CDR1 as SGHTA and CDR2 as FQGNSA. Deletions cut 0 bases from V and 8 bases from J, with 10 bases between.

The chain is built from TRBV19 and TRBJ1-5; TRBD1 might be the D (6 bases). With 2 bases removed from V and 0 bases from J, the gap between germline ends came to 8 bases. The germline CDR1 and CDR2 sequences are LNHDA and SQIVND (reference sequence). This CDR3 is 15 amino acids long. DNA for the CDR3: TGTGCCAGTAGTATAAAAGGGGGTAGCAATCAGCCCCAGCATTTT. As protein: CASSIKGGSNQPQHF.

As regards this clone: Distinct nucleotide sequences in the sample also encode this CDR3. For the CDR3, the DNA is TGTGCCAGTACGGGCGGGGGAGCTGGGGCCAACGTCCTGACTTTC. It codes for CASTGGGAGANVLTF. The rearrangement joins TRBV19 to TRBJ2-6, with 7 bases aligning to TRBD2. CDR3 size: 15 residues. Germline V gene lookup returns CDR1 LNHDA and CDR2 SQIVND (reference sequence). Trimming removed 7 bases from V and 2 bases from J; junction bases left unmatched: 5.

This rearrangement joins TRBV7-6 to TRBJ2-2; 8 bases agree with TRBD1. Trimming at V came to 5 bases and at J to 5 bases, leaving 7 bases not matched to a gene. CDR3 length: 15 amino acids. The germline V gene has CDR1 SGHVS and CDR2 FNYEAQ. The CDR3 spells CASSIGQGRTGELFF. CDR3 nucleotides: TGTGCCAGCAGCATCGGACAGGGTCGGACCGGGGAGCTGTTTTTT.

This chain links TRBV7-6 with TRBJ2-7, with 9 bases that match TRBD2. With 4 bases clipped from V and 2 bases from J, the junction kept 6 bases outside the gene matches. This CDR3 has 15 residues. The germline V gene encodes CDR1 SGHVS and CDR2 FNYEAQ. CDR3 DNA: TGTGCCAGCAGCTCAGTAGCGGGGGTCGCCTACGAGCAGTACTTC. It codes for CASSSVAGVAYEQYF.

V gene TRBV7-6 combines with J gene TRBJ1-3; D call uncertain. This CDR3 has 13 amino acids. Trimming left V 5 bases short and J 0 bases short, with 5 bases between. Looked up from germline, CDR1 is SGHVS and CDR2 is FNYEAQ. The CDR3 sequence: CASSPSSGNTIYF. CDR3 sequence (DNA): TGTGCCAGCAGCCCCAGCTCTGGAAACACCATATATTTT.

This chain joins TRBV19 and TRBJ2-1; 9 nucleotides align to TRBD2. The CDR3 has 15 amino acids. Trimming removed 3 bases from V and 6 bases from J; junction bases left unmatched: 6. Germline loops: CDR1 LNHDA, CDR2 SQIVND (reference sequence). In nucleotides, the CDR3 is TGTGCCAGTAGTATCTCAAGCGGGGGGTTCAATGAGCAGTTCTTC. It yields the protein CASSISSGGFNEQFF.

The chain recombines TRBV3-1 (or the pseudogene TRBV3-2) with TRBJ1-2, with D uncertain. The germline V and J ends were trimmed by 1 base and 2 bases, with 5 bases remaining between them. The germline CDR1 and CDR2 sequences are LGHDT and YNNKEL (reference sequence). This CDR3 region has 13 residues. The CDR3 DNA reads TGTGCCAGCAGCCAAGTACTAAACTATGGCTACACCTTC. This encodes CASSQVLNYGYTF.

Concerning this clone itself: Other nucleotide sequences from this sample produce the same CDR3. The chain is built from TRBV3-1 (or the pseudogene TRBV3-2) and TRBJ1-6; 10 nucleotides agree with TRBD1. This CDR3 has 14 amino acids. CDR1 LGHDT and CDR2 YNNKEL come from the germline V gene (reference sequence). The ends lost 3 bases at V and 7 bases at J; junction bases unmatched: 0. The CDR3 here is CASSQGQGNSPLHF. In nucleotides, the CDR3 is TGTGCCAGCAGCCAGGGACAGGGGAATTCACCCCTCCACTTT.

This clone was picked up a small number of times. V is TRBV27 and J is TRBJ1-2; D is ambiguous. Germline CDR1 reads MNHEY; CDR2 reads SMNVEV (reference sequence). The length of the CDR3 is 14 residues. The germline V and J ends were trimmed by 6 bases and 4 bases, with 15 bases remaining between them. The CDR3 loop reads CASSPVAESYGYTF. The CDR3 region has the DNA TGTGCCAGCAGCCCAGTGGCGGAAAGCTATGGCTACACCTTC.

There are a few counts of this clone. The V call is TRBV21-1, the J call TRBJ2-3; the table's D gene call, TRBD1, was not cross checked with the DNA. TRBV21-1 is flagged as a pseudogene. CDR3 length equals 14 residues. The CDR3 protein is CASSKGGQGDTQYF. CDR3 DNA sequence: TGTGCCAGCAGCAAAGGGGGACAGGGCGATACGCAGTATTTT.